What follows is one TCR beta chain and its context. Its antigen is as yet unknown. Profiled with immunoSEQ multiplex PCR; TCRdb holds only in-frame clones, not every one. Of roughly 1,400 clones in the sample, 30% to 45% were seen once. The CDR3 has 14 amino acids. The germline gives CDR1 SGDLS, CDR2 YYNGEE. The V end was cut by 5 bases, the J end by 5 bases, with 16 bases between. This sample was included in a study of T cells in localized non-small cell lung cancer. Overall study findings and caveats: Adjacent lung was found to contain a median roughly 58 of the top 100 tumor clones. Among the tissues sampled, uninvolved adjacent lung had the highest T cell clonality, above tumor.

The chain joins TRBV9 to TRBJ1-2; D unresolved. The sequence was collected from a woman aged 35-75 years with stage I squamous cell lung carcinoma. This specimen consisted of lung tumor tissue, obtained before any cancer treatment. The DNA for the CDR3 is TGTGCCAGCAGTGAATGGGAGGGAGGGTATGGCTACACCTTC. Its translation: CASSEWEGGYGYTF.